This T cell receptor (beta chain) appears in the sequencing data of a study of T cells in Graves' hyperthyroidism and ophthalmopathy. Whole-study results and caveats: Most thyroid-expanded clonotypes above 0.001 were also found in blood. Ophthalmopathy was predicted by the model a median of roughly 6.6 months ahead of onset.

Isolation of PBMCs was performed on around 9.7 ml fresh peripheral blood. V dropped 3 bases and J dropped 7; count of bases not matched to a gene: 9. The CDR3 has 15 amino acids. Per germline, CDR1 KGHDR and CDR2 SFDVKD. For this clonotype: Its target is unknown.

Template material for amplifying TCR beta CDR3 regions consisted of RNA transcripts. HTBI primers were used for first-round RT-PCR of the TCR CDR3. TCRdb fed the multiplex PCR reads into MiXCR, producing one record per CDR3 protein. This table has some 490,000 distinct CDR3 sequences, roughly 16% appearing once. The sample consisted of blood. The receptor was isolated from a woman in her twenties or thirties with Graves' ophthalmopathy. V is TRBV24-1 and J is TRBJ1-2; 8 nucleotides match TRBD1. The CDR3 DNA reads as TGTGCCACCAGTGATCCGGGTCAGGGGGCTTCTGGCTACACCTTC. Amino acids: CATSDPGQGASGYTF.